This T cell receptor beta chain stems from a study of identical twins. This clonotype was detected only a few times. Antigen: not known. Study conclusions and caveats: A partial confounding effect on zero-insertion analyses could come from invariant MAIT and iNKT cells. Findings depended on cross-sectional statistics rather than tracking the same donors. With abundant cord blood beta clonotypes, insertions were fewer; memory repertoires showed no such pattern.

CDR3 length equals 15 residues. Trimming removed 3 bases from V and 6 bases from J; junction bases left unmatched: 6. CDR1 and CDR2 from the germline V gene are MGHRA and YSYEKL. The cDNA had a unique molecular identifier and a template-switch universal primer site. A single record per CDR3 protein comes from TCRdb applying MiXCR to the 5' RACE reads. The top ten clones hold 13% of a sample with hundreds of thousands of distinct CDR3 sequences, about 20% of them seen once. The same data also contributed to another study, on T cells expressing NK-cell markers.

The origin of this receptor is a woman under 30 in good health. Sequencing was performed on PBMCs. This chain uses TRBV4-1 with TRBJ2-1; 9 bases fit TRBD2. Here the CDR3 DNA reads TGCGCCAGCAGCCATTCGGGACTAGCCCCCAATGAGCAGTTCTTC. This sequence encodes CASSHSGLAPNEQFF.